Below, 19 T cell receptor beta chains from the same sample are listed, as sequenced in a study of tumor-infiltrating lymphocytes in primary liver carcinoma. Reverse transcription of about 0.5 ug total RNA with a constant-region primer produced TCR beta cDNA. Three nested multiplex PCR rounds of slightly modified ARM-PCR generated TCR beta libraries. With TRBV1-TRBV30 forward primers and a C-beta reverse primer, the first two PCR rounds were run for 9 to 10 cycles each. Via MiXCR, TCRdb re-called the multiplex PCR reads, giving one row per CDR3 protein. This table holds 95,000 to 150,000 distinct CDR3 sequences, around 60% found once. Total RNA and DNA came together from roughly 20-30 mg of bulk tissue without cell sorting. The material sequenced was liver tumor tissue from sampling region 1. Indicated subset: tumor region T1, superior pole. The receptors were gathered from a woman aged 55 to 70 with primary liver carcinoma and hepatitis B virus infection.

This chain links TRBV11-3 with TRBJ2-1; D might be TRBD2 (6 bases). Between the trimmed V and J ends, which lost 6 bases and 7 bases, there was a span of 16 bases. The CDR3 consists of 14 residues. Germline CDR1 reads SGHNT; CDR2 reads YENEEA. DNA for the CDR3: TGTGCCAGCAGTTTACCCCTTGCGGGGAATGAGCAGTTCTTC. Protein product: CASSLPLAGNEQFF.

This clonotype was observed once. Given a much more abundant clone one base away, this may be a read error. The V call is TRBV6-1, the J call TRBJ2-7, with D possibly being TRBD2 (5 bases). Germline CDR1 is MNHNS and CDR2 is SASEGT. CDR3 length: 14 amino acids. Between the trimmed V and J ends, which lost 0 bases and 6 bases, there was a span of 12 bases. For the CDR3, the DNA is TGTGCCAGCAGTGAAGCCTTTGCTAGCATCGAGCAGTACTTC. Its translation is CASSEAFASIEQYF.

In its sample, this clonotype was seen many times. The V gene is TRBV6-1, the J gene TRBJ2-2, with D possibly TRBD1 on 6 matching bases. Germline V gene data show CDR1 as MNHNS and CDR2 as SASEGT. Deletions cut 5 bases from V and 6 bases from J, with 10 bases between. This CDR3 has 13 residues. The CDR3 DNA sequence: TGTGCCAGCAGTTCAGGGGTGGCCGGGGAGCTGTTTTTT. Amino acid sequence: CASSSGVAGELFF.

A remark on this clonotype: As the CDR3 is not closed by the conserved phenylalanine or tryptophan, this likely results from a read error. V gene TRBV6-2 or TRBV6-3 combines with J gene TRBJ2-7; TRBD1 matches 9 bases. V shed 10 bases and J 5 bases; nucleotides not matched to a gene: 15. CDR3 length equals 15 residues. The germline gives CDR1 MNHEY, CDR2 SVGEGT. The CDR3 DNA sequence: TGTGCCACCTTCCCGTCCGGACAGGGGAGGCACGAGCAGTACTTA. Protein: CATFPSGQGRHEQYL.

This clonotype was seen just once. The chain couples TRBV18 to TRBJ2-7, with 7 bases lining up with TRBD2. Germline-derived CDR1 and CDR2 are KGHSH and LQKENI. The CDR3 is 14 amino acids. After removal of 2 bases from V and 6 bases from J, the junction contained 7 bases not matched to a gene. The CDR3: CASSPSAGVSEQYF. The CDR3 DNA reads TGTGCCAGCTCACCATCCGCGGGAGTCTCCGAGCAGTACTTC.

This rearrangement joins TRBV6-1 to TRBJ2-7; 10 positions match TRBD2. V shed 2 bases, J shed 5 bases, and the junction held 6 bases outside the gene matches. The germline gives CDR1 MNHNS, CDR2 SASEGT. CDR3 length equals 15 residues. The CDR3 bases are TGTGCCAGCAGTGAACAAGTAGCGGGAGGAGACGAGCAGTACTTC. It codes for CASSEQVAGGDEQYF.

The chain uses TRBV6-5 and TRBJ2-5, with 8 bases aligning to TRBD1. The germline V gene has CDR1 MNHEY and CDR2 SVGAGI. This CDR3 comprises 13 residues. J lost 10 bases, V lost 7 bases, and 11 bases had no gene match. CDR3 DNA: TGTGCCAGCAACCCCCGACAGGGGAAGATCCAGTACTTC. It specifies CASNPRQGKIQYF.

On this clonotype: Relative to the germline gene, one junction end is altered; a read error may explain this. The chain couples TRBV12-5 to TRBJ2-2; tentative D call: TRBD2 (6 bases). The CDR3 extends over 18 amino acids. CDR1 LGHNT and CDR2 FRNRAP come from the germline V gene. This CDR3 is CASRLALPSAPNTGELFF. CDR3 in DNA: TGTGCTAGTCGTTTGGCCCTTCCTAGCGCCCCCAACACCGGGGAGCTGTTTTTT.

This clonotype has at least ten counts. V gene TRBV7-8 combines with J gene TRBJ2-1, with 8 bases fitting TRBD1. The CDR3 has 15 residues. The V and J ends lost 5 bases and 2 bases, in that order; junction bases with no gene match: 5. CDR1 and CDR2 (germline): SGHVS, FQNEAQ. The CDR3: CASSPRQGPYNEQFF. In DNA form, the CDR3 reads TGTGCCAGCAGCCCGCGACAGGGGCCCTACAATGAGCAGTTCTTC.

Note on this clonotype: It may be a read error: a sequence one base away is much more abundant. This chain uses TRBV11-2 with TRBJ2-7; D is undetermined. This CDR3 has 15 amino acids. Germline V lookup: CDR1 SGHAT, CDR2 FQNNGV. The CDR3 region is CASSLELLVGYERYF. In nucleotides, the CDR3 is TGTGCCAGCAGCTTAGAACTTCTAGTGGGGTACGAGCGGTACTTC.

The CDR3 loop is CSVGTEVNTEAFF. The CDR3 bases are TGCAGCGTTGGTACGGAAGTGAACACTGAAGCTTTCTTT. The chain has TRBV29-1 and TRBJ1-1; D call uncertain. Trimming removed 4 bases from V and 0 bases from J, with 9 bases in between. Germline V gene lookup returns CDR1 SQVTM and CDR2 ANQGSEA. The CDR3 loop spans 13 amino acids.

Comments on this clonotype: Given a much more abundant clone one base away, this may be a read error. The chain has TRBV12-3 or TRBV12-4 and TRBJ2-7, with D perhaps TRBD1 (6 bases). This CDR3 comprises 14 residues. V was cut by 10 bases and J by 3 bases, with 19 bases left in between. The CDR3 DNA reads TGTGCCAACAGCCCGGGACACCCAATCTACGAGCAGTACTTC. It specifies CANSPGHPIYEQYF.

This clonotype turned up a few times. The CDR3 is CASSPGTGRQPQHF. The CDR3 DNA reads TGTGCCAGCAGCCCCGGGACAGGGAGGCAGCCCCAGCATTTT. This sequence joins TRBV28 and TRBJ1-5; 9 nucleotides match TRBD1. Germline lookup yields CDR1 MDHEN and CDR2 SYDVKM. V lost 6 bases, J lost 7 bases, and 7 bases stayed unmatched. This CDR3 spans 14 amino acids.

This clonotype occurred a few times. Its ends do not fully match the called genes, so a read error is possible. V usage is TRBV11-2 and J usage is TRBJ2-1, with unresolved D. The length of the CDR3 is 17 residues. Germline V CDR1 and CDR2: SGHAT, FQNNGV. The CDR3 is CASNLRGSVSSYNEQFF. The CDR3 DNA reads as TGTGCCAGCAACTTACGTGGATCCGTGAGCTCCTACAATGAGCAGTTCTTC. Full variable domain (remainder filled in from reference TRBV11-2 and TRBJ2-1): EAGVAQSPRYKIIEKRQSVAFWCNPISGHATLYWYQQILGQGPKLLIQFQNNGVVDDSQLPKDRFSAERLKGVDSTLKIQPAKLEDSAVYLCASNLRGSVSSYNEQFFGPGTRLTVL.

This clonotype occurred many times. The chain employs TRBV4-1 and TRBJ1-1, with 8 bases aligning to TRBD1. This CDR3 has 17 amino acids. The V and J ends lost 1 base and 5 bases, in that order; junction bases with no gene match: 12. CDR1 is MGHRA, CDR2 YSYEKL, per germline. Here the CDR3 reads CASSQASTGGMGTEAFF. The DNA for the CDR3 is TGCGCCAGCAGCCAAGCGTCCACAGGGGGTATGGGTACTGAAGCTTTCTTT.

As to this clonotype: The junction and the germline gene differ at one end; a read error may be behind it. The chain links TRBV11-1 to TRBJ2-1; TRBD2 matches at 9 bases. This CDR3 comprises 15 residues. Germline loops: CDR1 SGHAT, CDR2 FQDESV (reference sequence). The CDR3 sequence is CAGSSTSGPYNEQFF. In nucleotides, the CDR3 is TGTGCCGGCAGCTCGACTAGCGGTCCATACAATGAGCAGTTCTTC.

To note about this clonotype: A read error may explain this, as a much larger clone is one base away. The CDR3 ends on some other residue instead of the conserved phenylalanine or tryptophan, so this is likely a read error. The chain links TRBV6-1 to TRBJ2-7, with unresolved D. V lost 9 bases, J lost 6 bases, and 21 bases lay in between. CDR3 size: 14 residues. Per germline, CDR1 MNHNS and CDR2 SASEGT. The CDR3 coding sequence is TGTGCCAGTCAGGTCGTTGGGTCCTCTTCCGAGCAGTACTTA. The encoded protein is CASQVVGSSSEQYL.

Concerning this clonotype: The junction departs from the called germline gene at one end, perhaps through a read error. The CDR3 DNA reads as TGTGCCATCAGTCAGTACGCCCCGAGACAATGGAACACTGAAGCTTTCTTT. As protein: CAISQYAPRQWNTEAFF. The chain joins TRBV6-2 or TRBV6-3 to TRBJ1-1; D unresolved. CDR1 and CDR2 from the germline V gene are MNHEY and SVGEGT. The CDR3 loop spans 17 amino acids.

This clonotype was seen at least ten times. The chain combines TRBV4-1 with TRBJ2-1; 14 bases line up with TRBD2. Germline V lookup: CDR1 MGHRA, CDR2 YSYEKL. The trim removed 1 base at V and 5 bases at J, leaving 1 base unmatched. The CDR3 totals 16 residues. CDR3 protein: CASSQVGLAGDNEQFF. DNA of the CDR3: TGCGCCAGCAGCCAAGTGGGACTAGCGGGGGACAATGAGCAGTTCTTC.